This T cell receptor beta chain was retrieved from a study of T cell responses to AZD1222 COVID-19 vaccine. Assay: immunoSEQ multiplex PCR; the TCRdb copy retains only in-frame clones and omits some. The sample holds about 110,000 clones, around 87% seen once. The V end lost 0 bases, the J end lost 2 bases, and 10 bases lay between the germline ends. The CDR3 is 16 amino acids. Germline assignment: CDR1 SEHNR and CDR2 FQNEAQ (reference sequence). General study points: Without day 14 samples, only post-peak T cell repertoires were studied. Spike was spanned by vaccine-associated CD4 TCRs, which were dominant at 160-218 and 743-854.

As concerns this clone: Its antigen is still unknown.

The rearrangement uses TRBV7-9 and TRBJ1-4; tentatively, D is TRBD1 (5 bases). The specimen was peripheral blood, collected 28 days after the second AZD1222 dose. The receptor's source is an adult who received the AZD1222 COVID-19 vaccine. CDR3 sequence reads: CASSLARRDTNEKLFF. CDR3 in DNA: TGTGCCAGCAGCTTAGCCCGCCGGGACACTAATGAAAAACTGTTTTTT.